One sample yielded the 32 T cell receptor beta chains listed below, sequenced in a study of beta chain features in type 1 diabetes. The authors reverse transcribed all of the isolated RNA, so sequencing captured expressed TCRB transcripts. Profiled with immunoSEQ multiplex PCR; TCRdb holds only in-frame clones, not every one. Altogether 150,000 to 180,000 clones are present, roughly 8.1% being singletons, with the ten largest covering around 0.65%. Sequenced input: central memory CD4+ T cells from blood. The receptors here all came from a man aged 18 to 35 in good health.

This clone occurred a few times. This chain links TRBV7-2 with TRBJ2-3; TRBD1 agrees at 12 bases. The CDR3 spans 17 residues. Germline CDR1 is SGHTA and CDR2 is FQGNSA. J gave up 3 bases and V 0 bases, and 4 bases lay outside the gene matches. CDR3 sequence reads: CASSLAGTGGMTDTQYF. CDR3 DNA sequence: TGTGCCAGCAGCTTAGCCGGGACAGGGGGCATGACAGATACGCAGTATTTT.

Only a few counts were recorded for this clone. The chain carries TRBV5-1 and TRBJ2-1; 9 positions match TRBD1. This CDR3 is built from 15 residues. Germline assignment: CDR1 SGHRS and CDR2 YFSETQ. V shed 3 bases, J shed 7 bases, and the junction held 8 bases outside the gene matches. The CDR3: CASSSSGQGWNEQFF. Here the CDR3 DNA reads TGCGCCAGCAGCTCCTCGGGACAGGGATGGAATGAGCAGTTCTTC.

In this sample, this clone turned up a few times. The CDR3 here is CASSLGLPTDTQYF. The CDR3 DNA sequence: TGTGCCAGCAGCTTAGGTCTACCCACAGATACGCAGTATTTT. The gene calls are TRBV7-8 and TRBJ2-3; no definite D call. Trimming removed 1 base at V and 2 bases at J, with 7 bases between. The germline gives CDR1 SGHVS, CDR2 FQNEAQ. The CDR3 totals 14 residues.

This clone was seen a handful of times. The J gene is TRBJ1-1, the V gene TRBV27, with 9 nucleotides matching TRBD1. The CDR3 has 14 residues. With 4 bases clipped from V and 4 bases from J, the junction kept 4 bases outside the gene matches. Germline CDR1 reads MNHEY; CDR2 reads SMNVEV (reference sequence). The CDR3 here is CASSWDRESTEAFF. DNA of the CDR3: TGTGCCAGCAGTTGGGACAGGGAAAGCACTGAAGCTTTCTTT.

The chain employs TRBV5-4 and TRBJ2-2, with 8 bases identical to TRBD1. Per germline, CDR1 SGHNT and CDR2 YYREEE (reference sequence). The CDR3 sequence is 15 residues long. Losses at the gene ends were 4 bases for V and 3 bases for J; bases not matched to a gene: 5. CDR3 residues: CASSGGQAYTGELFF. In DNA, the CDR3 is TGTGCCAGCAGCGGGGGACAGGCTTACACCGGGGAGCTGTTTTTT.

Remarks on this clone: Mismatch with germline at one junction end may stem from a read error. The chain recombines TRBV7-7 with TRBJ2-2; D unclear. The V gene's germline CDR1 is SSHAT and CDR2 FNYEAQ (reference sequence). This CDR3 spans 14 amino acids. This CDR3 is CASSFTLYGGELFF. The CDR3 bases are TGTGCTAGCAGCTTTACTCTCTACGGCGGGGAGCTGTTTTTT. Full variable domain (missing parts from reference TRBV7-7 and TRBJ2-2): GAGVSQSPRYKVTKRGQDVTLRCDPISSHATLYWYQQALGQGPEFLTYFNYEAQPDKSGLPSDRFSAERPEGSISTLTIQRTEQRDSAMYRCASSFTLYGGELFFGEGSRLTVL.

Many counts were recorded for this clone. The genes are TRBV29-1 and TRBJ2-4, with TRBD2 as a possible D gene (5 bases). The CDR3 contains 14 residues. The V end was cut by 5 bases, the J end by 5 bases, with 16 bases between. Germline lookup yields CDR1 SQVTM and CDR2 ANQGSEA. CDR3 in DNA: TGCAGCGTTTCCACAGCGGTGGGCGAAAACATTCAGTACTTC. Its translation: CSVSTAVGENIQYF.

This clone was recorded a few times. The chain uses TRBV9 and TRBJ1-2; 9 positions agree with TRBD1. The CDR3 runs 14 residues. The germline V gene encodes CDR1 SGDLS and CDR2 YYNGEE. Trimming cost V 3 bases and J 8 bases; bases outside gene matches: 8. Here the CDR3 reads CASSDRDRVRGYTF. The CDR3 DNA reads TGTGCCAGCAGCGACCGGGACAGGGTTCGCGGCTACACCTTC.

This clone came up a few times. The rearrangement joins TRBV6-5 to TRBJ2-7, with D possibly being TRBD1 (5 bases). The germline gives CDR1 MNHEY, CDR2 SVGAGI. The CDR3 is 15 amino acids. V lost 6 bases, J lost 6 bases, and 21 bases lay in between. The CDR3 here is CASSEVSRALREQYF. The CDR3, as DNA: TGTGCCAGCAGCGAGGTGAGCAGGGCGCTCCGCGAGCAGTACTTC.

V gene TRBV29-1 combines with J gene TRBJ2-3; weak D call: TRBD2 (6 bases). Trimming left V 3 bases short and J 0 bases short, with 16 bases between. The V gene's germline CDR1 is SQVTM and CDR2 ANQGSEA. The CDR3 spans 16 residues. CDR3 sequence reads: CSVDPPGTRSTDTQYF. CDR3 DNA: TGCAGCGTTGATCCCCCCGGGACTCGAAGCACAGATACGCAGTATTTT.

V gene TRBV27 combines with J gene TRBJ2-5, with 12 bases identical to TRBD1. V lost 1 base, J lost 5 bases, and 2 bases stayed unmatched. This CDR3 region has 15 residues. CDR1 and CDR2 (germline): MNHEY, SMNVEV (reference sequence). The CDR3: CASSLLGQGAETQYF. In DNA form, the CDR3 reads TGTGCCAGCAGTTTATTGGGACAGGGGGCGGAGACCCAGTACTTC.

CDR3 sequence reads: CASSFTELNEQFF. In DNA form, the CDR3 reads TGTGCCAGCAGCTTTACTGAGCTCAATGAGCAGTTCTTC. This chain links TRBV11-2 with TRBJ2-1; D gene unclear. V lost 3 bases and J lost 6, with 9 bases in between. This CDR3 region has 13 residues. Germline V gives CDR1 SGHAT, CDR2 FQNNGV.

This clone was seen more than once but under ten times. The J gene is TRBJ2-3, the V gene TRBV9; 9 bases align to TRBD1. The V segment lost 7 bases and the J segment 3 bases; nucleotides outside the gene matches: 6. Germline lookup yields CDR1 SGDLS and CDR2 YYNGEE. This CDR3 is built from 14 residues. The CDR3 protein is CASSGTGPTDTQYF. The CDR3, as DNA: TGTGCCAGCTCCGGGACAGGGCCGACAGATACGCAGTATTTT.

V and J are TRBV7-3 and TRBJ2-1; D may be TRBD2 (7 bases). The V end lost 2 bases, the J end lost 6 bases, and 17 bases lay between the germline ends. Per the germline V gene, CDR1 is SGHTA and CDR2 is FQGTGA. The CDR3 contains 16 residues. The CDR3 coding sequence is TGTGCCAGCAGCTTAGCGGGGGCCCTCGTCTTCAATGAGCAGTTCTTC. It specifies CASSLAGALVFNEQFF. Combining the CDR3 with reference TRBV7-3 and TRBJ2-1 gives the whole variable domain GAGVSQTPSNKVTEKGKYVELRCDPISGHTALYWYRQSLGQGPEFLIYFQGTGAADDSGLPNDRFFAVRPEGSVSTLKIQRTERGDSAVYLCASSLAGALVFNEQFFGPGTRLTVL.

The sample holds a few counts of this clone. This chain connects TRBV6-5 to TRBJ1-2; 10 bases align to TRBD1. After removal of 10 bases from V and 8 bases from J, the junction contained 10 bases not matched to a gene. CDR3 size: 13 residues. Germline V gives CDR1 MNHEY, CDR2 SVGAGI. CDR3 sequence: CAIKTGGGMGYTF. For the CDR3, the DNA is TGTGCCATCAAGACAGGGGGCGGAATGGGCTACACCTTC.

This clone was picked up many times. The sample contains more than one DNA sequence encoding this CDR3. The gene calls are TRBV7-2 and TRBJ2-7, with TRBD2 identical over 7 bases. This CDR3 spans 14 amino acids. CDR1 and CDR2 (germline): SGHTA, FQGNSA. J gave up 4 bases and V 1 base, and 4 bases lay outside the gene matches. The DNA for the CDR3 is TGTGCCAGCAGCTTAGTTGGGAGGGCGTACGAGCAGTACTTC. It encodes CASSLVGRAYEQYF.

This clone was counted only a few times. The chain combines TRBV18 with TRBJ1-2, with TRBD1 matching over 7 bases. The J segment lost 6 bases and the V segment lost 2 bases, leaving 3 bases of the junction unmatched. Germline-derived CDR1 and CDR2 are KGHSH and LQKENI. The CDR3 is 13 residues long. The CDR3 sequence: CASSPATGNGYTF. In nucleotides, the CDR3 is TGTGCCAGCTCACCAGCGACAGGGAATGGCTACACCTTC.

This clone was seen a few times. J is TRBJ2-3 and V is TRBV5-4; 7 bases fit TRBD1. The germline gives CDR1 SGHNT, CDR2 YYREEE (reference sequence). This CDR3 comprises 16 residues. With V trimmed by 2 bases and J by 4 bases, 10 bases remained unmatched. CDR3 bases: TGTGCCAGCAGCTTCGAAGGGGGCGCGACCGCAGATACGCAGTATTTT. Its translation is CASSFEGGATADTQYF.

The CDR3, as DNA: TGTGCCAGCATCGTAGTACAGGGGGGGGCTGAAGCTTTCTTT. This codes for CASIVVQGGAEAFF. The rearrangement joins TRBV28 to TRBJ1-1; TRBD1 matches at 8 bases. Looked up from germline, CDR1 is MDHEN and CDR2 is SYDVKM. J lost 6 bases, V lost 7 bases, and 10 bases had no gene match. CDR3 length: 14 amino acids.

This clone was detected only a few times. This chain links TRBV11-2 with TRBJ2-1; D gene unclear. CDR1 and CDR2 (germline): SGHAT, FQNNGV. With 0 bases removed from V and 4 bases from J, the gap between germline ends came to 4 bases. The CDR3 totals 13 residues. Written as DNA, the CDR3 is TGTGCCAGCAGCTTAGACTTTTACAATGAGCAGTTCTTC. It encodes CASSLDFYNEQFF.

This clone was picked up a small number of times. V is TRBV7-2 and J is TRBJ2-5, with D possibly matching TRBD1 (6 bases). Germline CDR1 is SGHTA and CDR2 is FQGNSA. The V end lost 2 bases, the J end lost 2 bases, and 12 bases lay between the germline ends. The CDR3 has 15 residues. The CDR3 protein is CASSLYPRGQETQYF. DNA of the CDR3: TGTGCCAGCAGCTTATACCCGAGGGGGCAAGAGACCCAGTACTTC.

V usage is TRBV9 and J usage is TRBJ2-7; 7 nucleotides align to TRBD2. V dropped 0 bases and J dropped 0; count of bases not matched to a gene: 6. There are 16 residues in the CDR3. Germline loops: CDR1 SGDLS, CDR2 YYNGEE. The CDR3 DNA reads TGTGCCAGCAGCGTAGAAATGGGCGGGAGCTCCTACGAGCAGTACTTC. Encoded protein: CASSVEMGGSSYEQYF.

The V gene is TRBV5-4, the J gene TRBJ2-5; 7 bases are shared with TRBD1. In germline, CDR1 is SGHNT, CDR2 YYREEE (reference sequence). The V and J ends lost 2 bases and 5 bases, in that order; junction bases with no gene match: 0. CDR3 size: 12 residues. CDR3 region: CASSLQGETQYF. The CDR3, as DNA: TGTGCCAGCAGCTTACAGGGGGAGACCCAGTACTTC. Based on the CDR3 plus reference TRBV5-4 and TRBJ2-5, the full variable domain is ETGVTQSPTHLIKTRGQQVTLRCSSQSGHNTVSWYQQALGQGPQFIFQYYREEENGRGNFPPRFSGLQFPNYSSELNVNALELDDSALYLCASSLQGETQYFGPGTRLLVL.

The rearrangement joins TRBV5-5 to TRBJ2-7; D is possibly TRBD2 (6 bases). The CDR3 sequence is 15 residues long. Between the trimmed V and J ends, which lost 4 bases and 4 bases, there was a span of 18 bases. Looked up from germline, CDR1 is SGHKS and CDR2 is YYEKEE (reference sequence). CDR3 nucleotides: TGTGCCAGCAGCCCTCGGGGACTGGGAAGGTACGAGCAGTACTTC. As protein: CASSPRGLGRYEQYF.

The V and J genes are TRBV10-3 and TRBJ2-7, with D unclear. The ends were cut back, 0 bases at V and 6 bases at J, with 9 bases in the middle. CDR1 is ENHRY, CDR2 SYGVKD, per germline. There are 13 residues in the CDR3. The DNA for the CDR3 is TGTGCCATCAGTGAGTCGAGGTATTCCGAGCAGTACTTC. The encoded protein is CAISESRYSEQYF.

This clone has a handful of counts. This rearrangement joins TRBV9 to TRBJ2-3, with D possibly matching TRBD1 (6 bases). With 1 base removed from V and 3 bases from J, the gap between germline ends came to 12 bases. The germline V gene encodes CDR1 SGDLS and CDR2 YYNGEE. The CDR3 runs to 15 residues. CDR3 amino acids: CASSVTQGSTDTQYF. The CDR3 DNA reads TGTGCCAGCAGCGTAACCCAGGGGAGTACAGATACGCAGTATTTT.

The genes are TRBV6-1 and TRBJ1-6; 7 nucleotides agree with TRBD1. Trimming took 8 bases from V and 8 from J; bases not matched to a gene: 6. Germline-derived CDR1 and CDR2 are MNHNS and SASEGT. CDR3 size: 13 residues. CDR3 in amino acids: CASRTGSDSPLHF. The CDR3 coding sequence is TGTGCCAGCCGGACAGGCTCGGATTCACCCCTCCACTTT.

This clone came up many times. The chain carries TRBV5-1 and TRBJ1-1; no firm D call. CDR3 size: 12 residues. The germline CDR1 and CDR2 sequences are SGHRS and YFSETQ. V was cut by 0 bases and J by 7 bases, with 7 bases left in between. This CDR3 reads CASSLVADEAFF. CDR3 nucleotides: TGCGCCAGCAGCTTGGTGGCAGATGAAGCTTTCTTT.

For the CDR3, the DNA is TGTGCCAGCAGCTTAGGGCGGGACGACAAAGCTTTCTTT. Its protein product is CASSLGRDDKAFF. The V call is TRBV7-2, the J call TRBJ1-1, with D possibly TRBD1 on 5 matching bases. V lost 1 base and J 9 bases, leaving 12 bases between the germline ends. Germline CDR1 SGHTA, CDR2 FQGNSA. This CDR3 contains 13 residues. Variable domain in full (rest from reference TRBV7-2 and TRBJ1-1): GAGVSQSPSNKVTEKGKDVELRCDPISGHTALYWYRQSLGQGLEFLIYFQGNSAPDKSGLPSDRFSAERTGGSVSTLTIQRTQQEDSAVYLCASSLGRDDKAFFGQGTRLTVV.

The sample holds a few counts of this clone. This chain connects TRBV7-2 to TRBJ2-1; 7 bases are a match to TRBD2. Germline lookup yields CDR1 SGHTA and CDR2 FQGNSA. V was pared by 4 bases and J by 4 bases, with 4 bases of the junction left unmatched. The CDR3 is made up of 14 amino acids. The CDR3: CASSSGTTYNEQFF. CDR3 coding DNA: TGTGCCAGCAGCTCTGGGACTACATACAATGAGCAGTTCTTC.

The chain employs TRBV5-4 and TRBJ1-6; 7 bases map to TRBD1. The germline V gene has CDR1 SGHNT and CDR2 YYREEE (reference sequence). V trimming: 0 bases; J trimming: 8 bases; junction bases outside the gene matches: 8. This CDR3 comprises 16 residues. This CDR3 reads CASSLGRDREDSPLHF. In DNA form, the CDR3 reads TGTGCCAGCAGCTTGGGACGTGACAGGGAGGATTCACCCCTCCACTTT. The whole variable domain, remainder taken from reference TRBV5-4 and TRBJ1-6, is ETGVTQSPTHLIKTRGQQVTLRCSSQSGHNTVSWYQQALGQGPQFIFQYYREEENGRGNFPPRFSGLQFPNYSSELNVNALELDDSALYLCASSLGRDREDSPLHFGNGTRLTVT.

This clone was observed many times. This rearrangement joins TRBV29-1 to TRBJ1-5; D ambiguous. CDR1 is SQVTM, CDR2 ANQGSEA, per germline. The CDR3 consists of 12 residues. Trimming removed 4 bases at V and 1 base at J, with 5 bases between. The CDR3 nucleotides are TGCAGCGTTGCGGGGAGCAATCAGCCCCAGCATTTT. It specifies CSVAGSNQPQHF.